Following are 27 T cell receptor beta chains from one sample sequenced in a study of lymphopenia after photon versus proton radiotherapy. TCRdb's table, derived via immunoSEQ multiplex PCR, lists solely in-frame clones and lacks some. Among roughly 45,000 clones, 85% were seen once, and the ten largest hold approximately 2%. Sequencing used peripheral blood, obtained from a patient treated with photon-based radiotherapy. The source is a man between 35 and 55 years old with gastric cancer.

The rearrangement links TRBV15 to TRBJ1-4; D call uncertain. The CDR3 is made up of 15 amino acids. Germline loops: CDR1 LNHNV, CDR2 YYDKDF (reference sequence). Trimming pared 3 bases from V and 4 bases from J, leaving 12 bases between. The CDR3 DNA sequence: TGTGCCACCAGCAGGAAGCAAGACCTTAATGAAAAACTGTTTTTT. This sequence encodes CATSRKQDLNEKLFF.

The chain combines TRBV11-2 with TRBJ2-1; no firm D call. CDR1 and CDR2 (germline): SGHAT, FQNNGV. V was pared by 3 bases and J by 8 bases, with 8 bases between. The CDR3 has 12 residues. DNA for the CDR3: TGTGCCAGCAGCTTCACGACCCATGAGCAGTTCTTC. This codes for CASSFTTHEQFF.

This chain joins TRBV11-2 and TRBJ2-7; 9 bases fit TRBD2. V lost 0 bases to trimming and J lost 0 bases; unmatched junction nucleotides: 6. This CDR3 has 17 amino acids. Germline CDR1 reads SGHAT; CDR2 reads FQNNGV. The CDR3 nucleotides are TGTGCCAGCAGCTTAGAGCCGAGCGGGGGGCCCTCCTACGAGCAGTACTTC. Protein product: CASSLEPSGGPSYEQYF.

The V call is TRBV4-2, the J call TRBJ2-7; D may be TRBD1 (6 bases). The CDR3 has 15 amino acids. Germline CDR1 is LGHNA and CDR2 is YNFKEQ. Trimming stripped 1 base from V and 2 bases from J, with 12 bases between. CDR3 DNA sequence: TGTGCCAGCAGCCAAGGAACCGGACAGACCTACGAGCAGTACTTC. Its translation: CASSQGTGQTYEQYF.

This clone was seen a few times. The rearrangement links TRBV30 to TRBJ1-5; D possibly corresponds to TRBD1 (6 bases). This CDR3 is built from 12 residues. V was pared by 2 bases and J by 6 bases, with 8 bases between. Germline CDR1 GTSNPN, CDR2 SVGIG (reference sequence). The CDR3 spells CAWSSRGQPQHF. The CDR3, as DNA: TGTGCCTGGAGTTCCAGGGGTCAGCCCCAGCATTTT. The full variable domain, rest sourced from reference TRBV30 and TRBJ1-5, is SQTIHQWPATLVQPVGSPLSLECTVEGTSNPNLYWYRQAAGRGLQLLFYSVGIGQISSEVPQNLSASRPQDRQFILSSKKLLLSDSGFYLCAWSSRGQPQHFGDGTRLSIL.

This sequence joins TRBV11-2 and TRBJ1-1; D gene ambiguous. Germline V gives CDR1 SGHAT, CDR2 FQNNGV. This CDR3 contains 13 residues. V lost 6 bases and J 0 bases, leaving 8 bases between the germline ends. The CDR3 sequence: CASRFTVNTEAFF. The CDR3 DNA is TGTGCCAGCAGATTCACGGTGAACACTGAAGCTTTCTTT.

The V gene is TRBV7-9, the J gene TRBJ1-4; 7 nucleotides match TRBD1. This CDR3 is built from 14 residues. Germline lookup yields CDR1 SEHNR and CDR2 FQNEAQ (reference sequence). V lost 7 bases to trimming and J lost 5 bases; unmatched junction nucleotides: 7. The CDR3 nucleotides read TGTGCCAGCACCCCGGGACAGAGCAATGAAAAACTGTTTTTT. Its translation: CASTPGQSNEKLFF.

This clone showed up just a few times. The CDR3: CASSASRSWGTDTQYF. CDR3 DNA: TGTGCCAGCAGCGCATCAAGGAGCTGGGGCACAGATACGCAGTATTTT. The chain links TRBV11-3 to TRBJ2-3; D gene ambiguous. CDR3 length equals 16 residues. The V gene lost 5 bases and the J gene lost 1 base, with 16 bases spanning the gap. Germline CDR1 is SGHNT and CDR2 is YENEEA.

This CDR3 is CASSPGQGDEQFF. The CDR3 nucleotides read TGTGCCAGCTCACCGGGACAGGGGGACGAGCAGTTCTTC. This chain uses TRBV18 with TRBJ2-1; 11 bases agree with TRBD1. V lost 3 bases, J lost 10 bases, and 2 bases stayed unmatched. This CDR3 region has 13 residues. Germline CDR1 and CDR2: KGHSH and LQKENI. The variable domain in full, with the rest retrieved from reference TRBV18 and TRBJ2-1, is NAGVMQNPRHLVRRRGQEARLRCSPMKGHSHVYWYRQLPEEGLKFMVYLQKENIIDESGMPKERFSAEFPKEGPSILRIQQVVRGDSAAYFCASSPGQGDEQFFGPGTRLTVL.

This clone is medium-sized within its sample. This sequence joins TRBV6-4 and TRBJ2-1; 7 bases map to TRBD1. Germline V gives CDR1 MRHNA, CDR2 SNTAGT. The V gene end was trimmed by 0 bases and the J gene end by 3 bases; junction bases not matched to a gene: 2. This CDR3 is 15 amino acids long. CDR3: CASSDSAGGYNEQFF. As DNA, the CDR3 is TGTGCCAGCAGTGACTCGGCAGGGGGCTACAATGAGCAGTTCTTC.

With respect to this clone: Germline is not matched at one junction end, which may reflect a read error. The V call is TRBV2, the J call TRBJ2-2; perhaps TRBD1 as D (5 bases). This CDR3 contains 11 residues. From germline, CDR1 is SNHLY and CDR2 FYNNEI. The CDR3 spells CASRDQGVLFF. Here the CDR3 DNA reads TGTGCCAGCAGGGACCAAGGGGTGCTGTTTTTT. The whole variable domain, remainder taken from reference TRBV2 and TRBJ2-2, is EPEVTQTPSHQVTQMGQEVILRCVPISNHLYFYWYRQILGQKVEFLVSFYNNEISEKSEIFDDQFSVERPDGSNFTLKIRSTKLEDSAMYFCASRDQGVLFFGEGSRLTVL.

The chain combines TRBV19 with TRBJ2-7; 9 bases are shared with TRBD1. The V gene end was trimmed by 3 bases and the J gene end by 2 bases; junction bases not matched to a gene: 2. In germline, CDR1 is LNHDA, CDR2 SQIVND (reference sequence). The length of the CDR3 is 14 residues. The CDR3 DNA is TGTGCCAGTAGTATCCGGGACAGGGCCTACGAGCAGTACTTC. Translation gives CASSIRDRAYEQYF.

Only a few counts were recorded for this clone. This chain uses TRBV7-9 with TRBJ1-3; D call uncertain. The CDR3 extends over 14 amino acids. The germline CDR1 and CDR2 sequences are SEHNR and FQNEAQ (reference sequence). V gave up 5 bases and J gave up 3 bases, with 11 bases separating them. The CDR3 DNA is TGTGCCAGCAGCCTGGGTGGAGGTGGAAACACCATATATTTT. Translation gives CASSLGGGGNTIYF.

This sequence joins TRBV18 and TRBJ2-3; no clear D gene. Germline V lookup: CDR1 KGHSH, CDR2 LQKENI. This CDR3 is built from 11 residues. Trimming removed 2 bases from V and 5 bases from J, with 2 bases in between. Written as DNA, the CDR3 is TGTGCCAGCTCACCAGAAGATACGCAGTATTTT. Its protein is CASSPEDTQYF.

This chain's CDR3 is CASSVQETQYF. As DNA, the CDR3 is TGTGCCAGCTCGGTTCAAGAGACCCAGTACTTC. The chain recombines TRBV18 with TRBJ2-5, with unresolved D. The CDR3 consists of 11 residues. Trimming left V 6 bases short and J 2 bases short, with 4 bases between. Germline CDR1 is KGHSH and CDR2 is LQKENI.

The chain recombines TRBV29-1 with TRBJ1-4; TRBD1 might be the D (6 bases). Germline V gene data show CDR1 as SQVTM and CDR2 as ANQGSEA. V was shortened by 7 bases and J by 8 bases, with 14 bases between the two germline ends. The length of the CDR3 is 12 residues. The CDR3 DNA sequence: TGCAGCGCCAAAAAGGGGGGCGAAAAACTGTTTTTT. Its translation: CSAKKGGEKLFF.

The gene calls are TRBV13 and TRBJ1-3; D gene unclear. CDR1 is PRHDT and CDR2 is FYEKMQ in the germline V gene (reference sequence). Between the trimmed V and J ends, which lost 0 bases and 1 base, there was a span of 10 bases. The CDR3 runs 16 residues. The CDR3 nucleotides are TGTGCCAGCAGCTTAGGCCTAGGGAAATCTGGAAACACCATATATTTT. Amino acids: CASSLGLGKSGNTIYF.

This clone is a singleton in its sample. The chain recombines TRBV28 with TRBJ1-4; a possible D gene is TRBD1 (5 bases). Germline V gene lookup returns CDR1 MDHEN and CDR2 SYDVKM. The length of the CDR3 is 15 residues. V lost 5 bases and J lost 3, with 13 bases in between. CDR3 in amino acids: CASSRLGTSNEKLFF. The CDR3 DNA sequence: TGTGCCAGCAGTCGCCTCGGGACCTCTAATGAAAAACTGTTTTTT.

CDR3 in amino acids: CSADAYYGYTF. The CDR3 region has the DNA TGCAGCGCAGACGCATACTATGGCTACACCTTC. The V gene is TRBV29-1, the J gene TRBJ1-2, with D unclear. This CDR3 region has 11 residues. Germline-derived CDR1 and CDR2 are SQVTM and ANQGSEA. Trimming stripped 7 bases from V and 3 bases from J, with 9 bases between.

This chain joins TRBV4-3 and TRBJ2-1, with D perhaps being TRBD1 or TRBD2 (5 bases each). Between the trimmed V and J ends, which lost 4 bases and 4 bases, there was a span of 14 bases. Germline values: CDR1 LGHNA, CDR2 YSLEER. The CDR3 is 15 residues long. CDR3 sequence (DNA): TGCGCCAGCAGCCCAGAGGGTTGGGGGTACAATGAGCAGTTCTTC. This codes for CASSPEGWGYNEQFF.

The chain is built from TRBV7-2 and TRBJ2-2, with TRBD2 as a possible D gene (6 bases). Germline-derived CDR1 and CDR2 are SGHTA and FQGNSA. Trimming stripped 7 bases from V and 5 bases from J, with 14 bases between. The CDR3 extends over 14 amino acids. The CDR3 coding sequence is TGTGCCAGCACCCTCGGGGGTTATACCGGGGAGCTGTTTTTT. Its translation: CASTLGGYTGELFF. The full variable domain, rest sourced from reference TRBV7-2 and TRBJ2-2, is GAGVSQSPSNKVTEKGKDVELRCDPISGHTALYWYRQSLGQGLEFLIYFQGNSAPDKSGLPSDRFSAERTGGSVSTLTIQRTQQEDSAVYLCASTLGGYTGELFFGEGSRLTVL.

V is TRBV9 and J is TRBJ1-2, with D possibly TRBD1 on 6 matching bases. This CDR3 is built from 13 residues. Germline CDR1 is SGDLS and CDR2 is YYNGEE. The V gene lost 3 bases and the J gene lost 8 bases, with 14 bases spanning the gap. The CDR3 protein is CASSGLSGAGYTF. The CDR3 DNA is TGTGCCAGCAGCGGCCTCTCGGGGGCGGGCTACACCTTC.

CDR3 coding DNA: TGTGCCAGCAGTCCAACCCCCTCCTACGAGCAGTACTTC. This codes for CASSPTPSYEQYF. This chain uses TRBV28 with TRBJ2-7, with no clear D. The V gene's germline CDR1 is MDHEN and CDR2 SYDVKM. The CDR3 covers 13 residues. Trimming pared 5 bases from V and 0 bases from J, leaving 8 bases between.

The gene calls are TRBV5-5 and TRBJ2-7; D may match TRBD1 or TRBD2 (5 bases each). The CDR3 is 13 residues long. The germline V gene has CDR1 SGHKS and CDR2 YYEKEE (reference sequence). V dropped 4 bases and J dropped 2 bases, with 10 bases sitting between them. DNA of the CDR3: TGTGCCAGCAGCCAAGGGACCGCCTACGAGCAGTACTTC. Its protein is CASSQGTAYEQYF.

The CDR3 nucleotides read TGTGCCAGCAGTCCGGGACAGAGGAATTCACCCCTCCACTTT. Amino acids: CASSPGQRNSPLHF. This chain links TRBV9 with TRBJ1-6, with 7 bases identical to TRBD1. V gave up 5 bases and J gave up 7 bases; unmatched junction bases: 6. Looked up from germline, CDR1 is SGDLS and CDR2 is YYNGEE. The CDR3 contains 14 residues.

V usage is TRBV11-2 and J usage is TRBJ2-5, with TRBD2 identical over 7 bases. V was pared by 7 bases and J by 4 bases, with 18 bases of the junction left unmatched. The V gene's germline CDR1 is SGHAT and CDR2 FQNNGV. The CDR3 has 17 residues. For the CDR3, the DNA is TGTGCCAGCACCAGATCCGTGGGGACCGGGGGGTCAGAGACCCAGTACTTC. This translates into CASTRSVGTGGSETQYF.

This chain uses TRBV7-2 with TRBJ1-1, with 8 bases that match TRBD1. The germline V gene encodes CDR1 SGHTA and CDR2 FQGNSA. This CDR3 comprises 14 residues. V lost 5 bases, J lost 0 bases, and 2 bases stayed unmatched. DNA of the CDR3: TGTGCCAGCAGCCTGGACAGGGTGAACACTGAAGCTTTCTTT. Translating it yields CASSLDRVNTEAFF.